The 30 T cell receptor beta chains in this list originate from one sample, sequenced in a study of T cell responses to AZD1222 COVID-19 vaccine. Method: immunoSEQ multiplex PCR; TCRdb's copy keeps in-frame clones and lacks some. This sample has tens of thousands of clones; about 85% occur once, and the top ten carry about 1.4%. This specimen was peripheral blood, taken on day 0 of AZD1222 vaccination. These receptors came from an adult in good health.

CDR3 residues: CASSHNGAEYTGELFF. The CDR3 coding sequence is TGTGCCAGCAGCCACAACGGTGCGGAGTACACCGGGGAGCTGTTTTTT. The V call is TRBV7-2, the J call TRBJ2-2; D remains unclear. This CDR3 is 16 amino acids long. The ends were cut back, 5 bases at V and 3 bases at J, with 16 bases in the middle. CDR1 is SGHTA and CDR2 is FQGNSA in the germline V gene.

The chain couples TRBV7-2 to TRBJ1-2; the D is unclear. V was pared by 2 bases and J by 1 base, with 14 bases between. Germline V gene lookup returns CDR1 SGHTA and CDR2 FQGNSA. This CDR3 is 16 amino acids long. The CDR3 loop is CASSLIGALINYGYTF. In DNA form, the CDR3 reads TGTGCCAGCAGCTTAATAGGCGCCTTAATTAACTATGGCTACACCTTC.

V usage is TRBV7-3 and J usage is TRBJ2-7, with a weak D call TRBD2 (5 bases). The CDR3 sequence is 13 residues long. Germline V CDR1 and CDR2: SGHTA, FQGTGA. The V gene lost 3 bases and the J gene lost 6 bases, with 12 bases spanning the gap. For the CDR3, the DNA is TGTGCCAGCAGCTTCCACCGAGAGGGCGAGCAGTACTTC. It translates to CASSFHREGEQYF.

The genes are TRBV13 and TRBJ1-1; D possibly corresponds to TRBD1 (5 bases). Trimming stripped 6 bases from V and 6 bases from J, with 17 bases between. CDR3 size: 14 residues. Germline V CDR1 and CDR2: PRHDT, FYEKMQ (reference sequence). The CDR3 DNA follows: TGTGCCAGCAGAAGAAGCAGCGGGGCGGCTGAAGCTTTCTTT. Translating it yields CASRRSSGAAEAFF.

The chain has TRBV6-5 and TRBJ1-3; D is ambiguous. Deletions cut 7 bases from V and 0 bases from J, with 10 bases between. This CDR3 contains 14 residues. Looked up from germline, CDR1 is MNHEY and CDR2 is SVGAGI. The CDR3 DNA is TGTGCCAGCACCACGGCCCTCTCTGGAAACACCATATATTTT. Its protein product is CASTTALSGNTIYF.

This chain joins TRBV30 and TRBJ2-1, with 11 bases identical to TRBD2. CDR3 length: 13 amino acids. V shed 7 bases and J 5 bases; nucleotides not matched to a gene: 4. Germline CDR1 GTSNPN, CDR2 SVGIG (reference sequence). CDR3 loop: CALGLADHNEQFF. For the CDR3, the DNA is TGTGCCTTGGGACTAGCGGACCACAATGAGCAGTTCTTC.

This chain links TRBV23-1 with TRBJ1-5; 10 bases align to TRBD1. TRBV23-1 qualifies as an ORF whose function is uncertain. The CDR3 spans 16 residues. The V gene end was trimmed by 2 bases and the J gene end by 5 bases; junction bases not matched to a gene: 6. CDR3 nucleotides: TGCGCCAGCAGTCAACCCCCGACAGGGGGCGATCAGCCCCAGCATTTT. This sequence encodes CASSQPPTGGDQPQHF.

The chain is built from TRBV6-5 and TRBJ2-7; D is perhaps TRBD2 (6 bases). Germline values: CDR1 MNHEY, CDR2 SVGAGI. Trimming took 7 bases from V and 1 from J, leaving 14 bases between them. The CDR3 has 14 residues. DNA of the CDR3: TGTGCCAGCACCCCAAGCGGGCTATCCTACGAGCAGTACTTC. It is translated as CASTPSGLSYEQYF.

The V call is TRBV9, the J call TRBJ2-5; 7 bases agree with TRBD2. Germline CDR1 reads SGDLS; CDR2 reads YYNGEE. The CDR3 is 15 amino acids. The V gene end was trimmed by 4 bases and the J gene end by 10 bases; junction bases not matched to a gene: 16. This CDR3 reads CASSTTGTTTIFQYF. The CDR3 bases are TGTGCCAGCAGCACGACCGGGACTACTACAATTTTCCAGTACTTC.

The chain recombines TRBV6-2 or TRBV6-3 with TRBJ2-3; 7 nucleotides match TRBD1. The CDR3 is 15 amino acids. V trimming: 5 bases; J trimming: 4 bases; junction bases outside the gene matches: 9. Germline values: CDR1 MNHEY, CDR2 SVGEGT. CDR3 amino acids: CASSRPGQRPDTQYF. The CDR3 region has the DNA TGTGCCAGCAGTCGTCCGGGACAGAGGCCAGATACGCAGTATTTT.

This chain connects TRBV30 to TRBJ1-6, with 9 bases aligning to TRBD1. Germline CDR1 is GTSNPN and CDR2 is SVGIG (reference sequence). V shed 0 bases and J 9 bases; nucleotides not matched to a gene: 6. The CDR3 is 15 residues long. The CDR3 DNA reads TGTGCCTGGAGTGTAGGGACAGGGATGAGTTCACCCCTCCACTTT. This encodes CAWSVGTGMSSPLHF.

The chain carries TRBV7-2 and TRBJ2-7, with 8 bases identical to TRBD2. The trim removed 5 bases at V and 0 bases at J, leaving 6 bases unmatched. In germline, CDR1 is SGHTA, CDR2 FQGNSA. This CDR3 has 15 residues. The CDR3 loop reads CASSPLAGSSYEQYF. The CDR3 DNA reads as TGTGCCAGCAGCCCGCTAGCGGGTAGCTCCTACGAGCAGTACTTC.

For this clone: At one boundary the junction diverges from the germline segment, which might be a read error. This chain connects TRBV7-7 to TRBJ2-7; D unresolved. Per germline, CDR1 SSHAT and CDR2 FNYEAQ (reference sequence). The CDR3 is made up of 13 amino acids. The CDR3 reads CASSLEDGYEQYF. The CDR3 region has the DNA TGTGCTAGCAGCTTAGAGGACGGCTACGAGCAGTACTTC.

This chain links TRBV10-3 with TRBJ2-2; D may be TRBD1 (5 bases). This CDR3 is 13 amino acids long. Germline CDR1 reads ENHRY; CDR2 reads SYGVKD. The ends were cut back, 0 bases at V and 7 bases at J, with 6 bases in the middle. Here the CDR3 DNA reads TGTGCCATCAGTGAGTCGGACATCGGGGAGCTGTTTTTT. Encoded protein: CAISESDIGELFF.

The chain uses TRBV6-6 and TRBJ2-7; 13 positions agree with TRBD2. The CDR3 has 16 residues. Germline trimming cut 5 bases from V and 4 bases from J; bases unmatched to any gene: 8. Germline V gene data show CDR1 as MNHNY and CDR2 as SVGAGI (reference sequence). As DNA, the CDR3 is TGTGCCAGCAGTACTAGCGGGAGGGCCGGGTTGTACGAGCAGTACTTC. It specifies CASSTSGRAGLYEQYF.

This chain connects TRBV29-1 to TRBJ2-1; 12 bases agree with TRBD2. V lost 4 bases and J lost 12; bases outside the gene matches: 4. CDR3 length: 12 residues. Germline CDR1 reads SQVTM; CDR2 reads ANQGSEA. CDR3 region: CSVGASGRGQFF. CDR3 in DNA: TGCAGCGTTGGGGCTAGCGGGAGGGGGCAGTTCTTC.

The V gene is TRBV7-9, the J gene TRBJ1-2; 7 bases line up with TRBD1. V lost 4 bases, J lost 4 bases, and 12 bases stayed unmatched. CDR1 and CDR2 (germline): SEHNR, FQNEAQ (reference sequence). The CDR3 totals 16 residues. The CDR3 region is CASSSLEGPGGYGYTF. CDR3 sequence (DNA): TGTGCCAGCAGCTCATTGGAGGGACCAGGGGGCTATGGCTACACCTTC.

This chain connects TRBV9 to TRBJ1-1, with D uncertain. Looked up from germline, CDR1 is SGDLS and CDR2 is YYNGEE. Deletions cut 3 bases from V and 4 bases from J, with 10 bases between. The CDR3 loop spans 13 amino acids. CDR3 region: CASSAAVPTEAFF. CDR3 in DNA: TGTGCCAGCAGCGCCGCGGTCCCCACTGAAGCTTTCTTT.

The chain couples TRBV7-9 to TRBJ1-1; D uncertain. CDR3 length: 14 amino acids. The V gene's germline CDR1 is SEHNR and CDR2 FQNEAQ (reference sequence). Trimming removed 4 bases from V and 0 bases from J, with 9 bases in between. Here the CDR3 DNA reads TGTGCCAGCAGCTCTCGGGGAATGAACACTGAAGCTTTCTTT. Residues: CASSSRGMNTEAFF. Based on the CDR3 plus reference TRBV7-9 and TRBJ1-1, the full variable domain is DTGVSQNPRHKITKRGQNVTFRCDPISEHNRLYWYRQTLGQGPEFLTYFQNEAQLEKSRLLSDRFSAERPKGSFSTLEIQRTEQGDSAMYLCASSSRGMNTEAFFGQGTRLTVV.

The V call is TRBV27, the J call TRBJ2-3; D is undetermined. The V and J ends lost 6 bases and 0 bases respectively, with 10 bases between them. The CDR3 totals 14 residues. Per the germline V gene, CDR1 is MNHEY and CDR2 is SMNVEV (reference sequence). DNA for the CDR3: TGTGCCAGCAGGAACTCGGACAGCACAGATACGCAGTATTTT. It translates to CASRNSDSTDTQYF.

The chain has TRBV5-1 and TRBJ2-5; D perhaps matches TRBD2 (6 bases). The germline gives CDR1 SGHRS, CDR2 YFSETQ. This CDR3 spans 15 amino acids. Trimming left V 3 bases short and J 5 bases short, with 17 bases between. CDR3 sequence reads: CASSSGLRAEETQYF. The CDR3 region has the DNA TGCGCCAGCAGCTCGGGACTCAGGGCGGAGGAGACCCAGTACTTC.

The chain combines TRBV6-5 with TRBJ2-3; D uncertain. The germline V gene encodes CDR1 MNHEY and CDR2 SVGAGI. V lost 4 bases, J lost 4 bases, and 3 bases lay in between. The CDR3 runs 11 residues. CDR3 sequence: CASSFADTQYF. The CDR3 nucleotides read TGTGCCAGCAGTTTTGCAGATACGCAGTATTTT.

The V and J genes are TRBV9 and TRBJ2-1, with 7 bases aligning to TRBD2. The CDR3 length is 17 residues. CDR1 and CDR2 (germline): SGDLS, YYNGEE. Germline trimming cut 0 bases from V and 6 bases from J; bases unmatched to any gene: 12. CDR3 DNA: TGTGCCAGCAGCGTAGAGGATCGGGGAGGGCGACGCAATGAGCAGTTCTTC. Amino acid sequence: CASSVEDRGGRRNEQFF.

The CDR3 DNA reads as TGTGCCAGTAGAGGGGACAGGGGGCCTGACTACGAGCAGTACTTC. As protein: CASRGDRGPDYEQYF. The chain carries TRBV19 and TRBJ2-7; 12 nucleotides agree with TRBD1. CDR1 and CDR2 (germline): LNHDA, SQIVND (reference sequence). The CDR3 has 15 amino acids. With V trimmed by 6 bases and J by 3 bases, 6 bases remained unmatched.

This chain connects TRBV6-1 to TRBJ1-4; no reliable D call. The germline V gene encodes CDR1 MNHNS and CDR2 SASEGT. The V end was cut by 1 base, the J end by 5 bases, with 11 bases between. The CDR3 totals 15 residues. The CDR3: CASSEDLGPNEKLFF. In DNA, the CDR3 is TGTGCCAGCAGTGAAGATTTGGGTCCCAATGAAAAACTGTTTTTT.

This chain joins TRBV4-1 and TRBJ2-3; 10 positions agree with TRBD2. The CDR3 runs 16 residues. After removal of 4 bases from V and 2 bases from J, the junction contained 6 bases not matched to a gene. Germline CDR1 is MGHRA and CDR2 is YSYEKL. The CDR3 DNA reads TGCGCCAGCAGCCCCCTCACTAGCGGGAACACAGATACGCAGTATTTT. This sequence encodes CASSPLTSGNTDTQYF.

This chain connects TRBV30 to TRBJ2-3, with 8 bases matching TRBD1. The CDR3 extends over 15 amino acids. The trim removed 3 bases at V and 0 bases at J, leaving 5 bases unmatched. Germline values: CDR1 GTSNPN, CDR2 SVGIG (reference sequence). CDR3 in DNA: TGTGCCTGGAGGACAACAGGGGGGAGCACAGATACGCAGTATTTT. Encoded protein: CAWRTTGGSTDTQYF. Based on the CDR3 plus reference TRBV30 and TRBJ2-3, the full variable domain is SQTIHQWPATLVQPVGSPLSLECTVEGTSNPNLYWYRQAAGRGLQLLFYSVGIGQISSEVPQNLSASRPQDRQFILSSKKLLLSDSGFYLCAWRTTGGSTDTQYFGPGTRLTVL.

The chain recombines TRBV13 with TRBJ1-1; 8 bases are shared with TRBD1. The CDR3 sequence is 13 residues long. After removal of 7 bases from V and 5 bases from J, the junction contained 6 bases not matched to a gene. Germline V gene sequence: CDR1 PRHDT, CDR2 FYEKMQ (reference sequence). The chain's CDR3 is CASKDRAGTEAFF. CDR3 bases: TGTGCCAGCAAGGACAGGGCGGGGACTGAAGCTTTCTTT. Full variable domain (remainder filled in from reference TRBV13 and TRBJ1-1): AAGVIQSPRHLIKEKRETATLKCYPIPRHDTVYWYQQGPGQDPQFLISFYEKMQSDKGSIPDRFSAQQFSDYHSELNMSSLELGDSALYFCASKDRAGTEAFFGQGTRLTVV.

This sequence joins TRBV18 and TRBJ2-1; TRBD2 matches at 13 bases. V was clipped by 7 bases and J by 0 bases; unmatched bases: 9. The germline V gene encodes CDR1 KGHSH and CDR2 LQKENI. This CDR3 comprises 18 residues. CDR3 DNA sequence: TGTGCCAGCTTCCAGGGGACTAGCGGGGTTAGCTCCTACAATGAGCAGTTCTTC. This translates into CASFQGTSGVSSYNEQFF. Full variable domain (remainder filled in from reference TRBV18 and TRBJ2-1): NAGVMQNPRHLVRRRGQEARLRCSPMKGHSHVYWYRQLPEEGLKFMVYLQKENIIDESGMPKERFSAEFPKEGPSILRIQQVVRGDSAAYFCASFQGTSGVSSYNEQFFGPGTRLTVL.

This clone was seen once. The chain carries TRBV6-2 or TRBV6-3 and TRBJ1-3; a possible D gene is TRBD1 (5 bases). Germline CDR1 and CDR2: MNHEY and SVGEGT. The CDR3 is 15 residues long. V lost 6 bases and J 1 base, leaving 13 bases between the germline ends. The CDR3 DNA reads TGTGCCAGCAGCCTCAGGGATGGGTCTGGAAACACCATATATTTT. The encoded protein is CASSLRDGSGNTIYF.